This T cell receptor beta chain emerged from a study of T cell responses to AZD1222 COVID-19 vaccine. Trimming took 6 bases from V and 4 from J, leaving 11 bases between them. Germline V gene lookup returns CDR1 SNHLY and CDR2 FYNNEI. There are 13 residues in the CDR3. The data were produced by immunoSEQ multiplex PCR, yet TCRdb's version contains in-frame clones alone and is incomplete. The data hold just over 60,000 clones, with around 75% observed a single time. Study-level points and caveats: There were mostly white British donors and more females than males, and clonal diversity was possibly underestimated.

In regard to this clone: Its antigen is not known.

Source: peripheral blood, taken on day 0 of AZD1222 vaccination. The V and J genes are TRBV2 and TRBJ2-3, with D perhaps matching TRBD1 or TRBD2 (5 bases each). The source of this sequence is an adult in good health. CDR3 coding DNA: TGTGCCAGCAGGGGGGTAGGAGCAGATACGCAGTATTTT. It is translated as CASRGVGADTQYF.